The clone carrying this TCR beta chain was observed a handful of times. Its specificity is not known. The data derive from a study of glioma-infiltrating T cells after dendritic cell vaccination. Broader study findings: Higher TCR clonality did not directly relate to longer survival.

The germline gives CDR1 SGHAT, CDR2 FQNNGV. J gave up 2 bases and V 2 bases, and 7 bases lay outside the gene matches. CDR3 length equals 17 residues. The protocol was immunoSEQ multiplex PCR, while the TCRdb copy is restricted to in-frame clones and leaves out a portion. This sample has approximately 99,000 clones, with approximately 84% found just once. Time point specified: after dendritic cell vaccination, including at tumor progression/relapse. Sequencing used blood, obtained after dendritic cell vaccination. The TCR was taken from a human donor with glioblastoma. The rearrangement joins TRBV11-2 to TRBJ2-7; 12 bases are a match to TRBD2. The CDR3 sequence: CASSLTSGRSTPYEQYF. Written as DNA, the CDR3 is TGTGCCAGCAGCTTAACTAGCGGGAGGTCCACCCCCTACGAGCAGTACTTC.